One and the same sample provided the 3 T cell receptor beta chains below, sequenced in a study of glioma-infiltrating T cells. TCR alpha and beta CDR3 regions were amplified from RNA using iRepertoire nested multiplex PCR. TCRdb redid the calling of the multiplex PCR reads with MiXCR, one entry per CDR3 protein. In the table there are around 97,000 distinct CDR3 sequences, about 30% of which are singletons. Material: glioma tissue, nonneoplastic brain tissue, or PBMCs (not recorded which). These receptors came from a human donor with low-grade glioma or glioblastoma, undergoing nonglioma brain surgery, or in good health (not recorded which).

The J gene is TRBJ1-4, the V gene TRBV2, with D perhaps TRBD1 (6 bases). CDR3 length: 16 residues. Trimming removed 10 bases at V and 8 bases at J, with 26 bases between. Per germline, CDR1 SNHLY and CDR2 FYNNEI. The CDR3 bases are TGTGCCACCACTTACCGACCGGACAGCAGGGTAGAAAAACTGTTTTTT. It yields the protein CATTYRPDSRVEKLFF.

This chain joins TRBV7-2 and TRBJ1-3; no clear D. The CDR3 has 15 amino acids. Germline V gene lookup returns CDR1 SGHTA and CDR2 FQGNSA. The V and J ends lost 1 base and 3 bases respectively, with 10 bases between them. Here the CDR3 DNA reads TGTGCCAGCAGCTTAGGAGGTTCGGGTGGAAACACCATATATTTT. This encodes CASSLGGSGGNTIYF.

In this sample, this clonotype turned up many times. The chain couples TRBV6-6 to TRBJ1-1, with a possible D match to TRBD1 (5 bases). CDR3 length equals 22 residues. CDR1 is MNHNY, CDR2 SVGAGI, per germline (reference sequence). V was trimmed by 2 bases and J by 1 base, leaving 32 bases between them. The CDR3 is CASSYRGWLGEGTTLGNTEAFF. In DNA, the CDR3 is TGTGCCAGCAGTTACCGGGGTTGGTTAGGAGAGGGGACGACCCTAGGGAACACTGAAGCTTTCTTT.